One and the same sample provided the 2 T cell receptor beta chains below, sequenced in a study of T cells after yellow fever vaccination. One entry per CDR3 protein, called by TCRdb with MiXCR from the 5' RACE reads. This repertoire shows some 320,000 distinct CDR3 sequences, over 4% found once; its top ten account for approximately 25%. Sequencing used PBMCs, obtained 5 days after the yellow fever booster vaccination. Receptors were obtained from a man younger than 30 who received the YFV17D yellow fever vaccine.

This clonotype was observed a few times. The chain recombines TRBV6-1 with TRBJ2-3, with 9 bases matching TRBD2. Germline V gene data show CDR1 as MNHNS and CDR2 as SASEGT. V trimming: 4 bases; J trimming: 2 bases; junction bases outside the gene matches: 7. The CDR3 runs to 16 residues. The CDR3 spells CASSVKRGDLTDTQYF. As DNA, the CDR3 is TGTGCCAGCAGTGTCAAGCGGGGGGACCTCACAGATACGCAGTATTTT.

The CDR3 region has the DNA TGTGCCAGCAGCCTTCGACAGGGGGCCGGGGACGAGCAGTACGTC. This translates into CASSLRQGAGDEQYV. The chain links TRBV6-6 to TRBJ2-7, with 10 bases identical to TRBD1. CDR1 is MNHNY, CDR2 SVGAGI, per germline (reference sequence). V was pared by 6 bases and J by 5 bases, with 10 bases of the junction left unmatched. The CDR3 is 15 amino acids.